Listed below are T cell receptor beta chains from one sample, sequenced in a study of OX40 agonist ivuxolimab in advanced cancers. Repertoires were generated with immunoSEQ multiplex PCR, while TCRdb's copy carries only in-frame clones and drops some. Of 55,000 to 85,000 clones in the sample, about 90% were seen once. The sample was CD4+ or CD8+ T cells sorted from blood, taken in a trial of the OX40 agonist ivuxolimab. The receptors here all came from an adult with an advanced solid tumor such as melanoma, head and neck, liver or kidney cancer. CDR3s include the opening cysteine and the closing phenylalanine or tryptophan. D genes are given only for firm matches. Expanded clones are given a class, and other clones once, few, many or no size at all.

D	J	V	size	CDR3	DNA
NA	TRBJ2-6	TRBV9	NA	CASSPQAGQISGANVLTF	TGTGCCAGCAGCCCTCAGGCTGGACAGATCTCTGGGGCCAACGTCCTGACTTTC
NA	TRBJ1-4	TRBV14	NA	CASSHSGFNEKLFF	TGTGCCAGCAGCCATTCGGGGTTTAATGAAAAACTGTTTTTT
NA	TRBJ2-5	TRBV5-1	NA	CASSRDFRETQYF	TGCGCCAGCAGTCGGGACTTCAGGGAGACCCAGTACTTC
NA	TRBJ1-4	TRBV19	NA	CASRKTGKEEKLFF	TGTGCCAGTAGAAAAACAGGGAAGGAGGAAAAACTGTTTTTT
NA	TRBJ1-2	TRBV19	NA	CASSILESNYGYTF	TGTGCCAGTAGTATACTCGAGTCTAACTATGGCTACACCTTC
NA	TRBJ2-7	TRBV6-1	once	CASSERGVPYEQYF	TGTGCCAGCAGTGAAAGGGGGGTTCCGTACGAGCAGTACTTC
NA	TRBJ1-1	TRBV18	NA	CASSLGGDTEAFF	TGTGCCAGCTCACTTGGGGGGGACACTGAAGCTTTCTTT
TRBD1	TRBJ1-1	TRBV28	NA	CASSLWPGGTEAFF	TGTGCCAGCAGTTTATGGCCAGGGGGGACTGAAGCTTTCTTT
NA	TRBJ1-5	TRBV19	NA	CASSNRTAYSNQPQHF	TGTGCCAGTAGTAATAGGACAGCTTATAGCAATCAGCCCCAGCATTTT
NA	TRBJ2-2	TRBV27	NA	CASSLWGRTGELFF	TGTGCCAGCAGTTTGTGGGGGCGAACCGGGGAGCTGTTTTTT
TRBD1	TRBJ2-3	TRBV6-5	NA	CASRWDRSTDTQYF	TGTGCCAGCAGATGGGACAGGAGCACAGATACGCAGTATTTT
NA	TRBJ1-1	TRBV18	once	CASSPPGGIHTEAFF	TGTGCCAGCTCACCCCCCGGTGGAATTCACACTGAAGCTTTCTTT
NA	TRBJ1-4	TRBV10-3	NA	CAIKPATNEKLFF	TGTGCCATCAAGCCGGCAACTAATGAAAAACTGTTTTTT
NA	TRBJ1-5	TRBV6-6	NA	CAEGNSNQPQHF	TGTGCCGAGGGGAATAGCAATCAGCCCCAGCATTTT
NA	TRBJ2-3	TRBV4-2	few	CASSQGVRHTQYF	TGTGCCAGCAGCCAAGGGGTCCGGCATACGCAGTATTTT
TRBD2	TRBJ2-7	TRBV7-2	NA	CASSSPGLALYEQYF	TGTGCCAGCAGCTCCCCGGGACTAGCGCTCTACGAGCAGTACTTC
TRBD1	TRBJ2-5	TRBV9	once	CASSVAQGGGETQYF	TGTGCCAGCAGCGTAGCACAGGGGGGAGGAGAGACCCAGTACTTC
NA	TRBJ2-7	TRBV5-5	NA	CASSLLGLPGEQYF	TGTGCCAGCAGCCTACTTGGACTGCCGGGAGAGCAGTACTTC
TRBD1	TRBJ1-6	TRBV19	NA	CASSTTRGQHSPLHF	TGTGCCAGTAGTACCACCAGGGGGCAGCATTCACCCCTCCACTTT
TRBD1	TRBJ2-1	TRBV11-2	NA	CASRRTGGSTYNEQFF	TGTGCCAGCAGAAGGACAGGGGGAAGTACCTACAATGAGCAGTTCTTC
TRBD2	TRBJ2-4	TRBV7-6	NA	CASSLSGAGVSGNIQYF	TGTGCCAGCAGCCTCTCGGGCGCGGGAGTTTCGGGAAACATTCAGTACTTC
NA	TRBJ2-1	TRBV7-9	NA	CASSSGGHEQFF	TGTGCCAGCAGCTCCGGGGGTCATGAGCAGTTCTTC
NA	TRBJ1-4	TRBV6-6	NA	CASSRPPSEVEKLFF	TGTGCCAGCAGCCGTCCGCCTTCGGAGGTTGAAAAACTGTTTTTT
TRBD2	TRBJ2-1	TRBV6-1	NA	CASSDRLAGGPNEQFF	TGTGCCAGCAGTGATCGTCTAGCGGGAGGGCCAAATGAGCAGTTCTTC
NA	TRBJ2-1	TRBV10-3	NA	CAISESGSRSFAYNEQFF	TGTGCCATCAGTGAGTCTGGCTCGCGGTCCTTCGCCTACAATGAGCAGTTCTTC
NA	TRBJ2-2	TRBV9	NA	CASSVEGVPGELFF	TGTGCCAGCAGCGTAGAAGGAGTACCCGGGGAGCTGTTTTTT
TRBD2	TRBJ2-2	TRBV2	once	CASRGLAGDTGELFF	TGTGCCAGCAGGGGACTAGCGGGAGACACCGGGGAGCTGTTTTTT
TRBD2	TRBJ2-5	TRBV7-7	NA	CASSFSGGGQETQYF	TGTGCCAGCAGCTTCTCCGGCGGGGGGCAAGAGACCCAGTACTTC
TRBD1	TRBJ1-2	TRBV19	NA	CASNRDSYGYTF	TGTGCCAGTAACAGGGACAGCTATGGCTACACCTTC
NA	TRBJ2-1	TRBV5-1	NA	CASSLGAYNEQFF	TGCGCCAGCTCCCTAGGGGCATACAATGAGCAGTTCTTC
NA	TRBJ2-1	TRBV6-1	NA	CASSELGTGALWTSAYNEQFF	TGTGCCAGCAGTGAACTGGGGACAGGGGCGCTCTGGACTAGCGCCTACAATGAGCAGTTCTTC
NA	TRBJ2-1	TRBV5-4	NA	CASKIGQSSNEQFF	TGTGCCAGCAAAATTGGCCAGTCTAGCAATGAGCAGTTCTTC
TRBD2	TRBJ2-3	TRBV7-3	NA	CASSYGTSGRVSDTQYF	TGTGCCAGCAGCTACGGGACTAGCGGGAGGGTTTCAGATACGCAGTATTTT
NA	TRBJ2-7	TRBV6-6	NA	CASKDRSSYEQYF	TGTGCCAGCAAAGACAGAAGCTCCTACGAGCAGTACTTC
NA	TRBJ2-7	TRBV7-8	NA	CASSLGFTYEQYF	TGTGCCAGCAGCTTAGGCTTCACCTACGAGCAGTACTTC
TRBD2	TRBJ2-7	TRBV7-2	NA	CASSSTGTSGRAFYEQYF	TGTGCCAGCAGCTCTACCGGGACTAGCGGGAGGGCCTTCTACGAGCAGTACTTC
NA	TRBJ2-7	TRBV10-3	NA	CAIGQNWGEQYF	TGTGCCATCGGACAGAATTGGGGGGAGCAGTACTTC
TRBD1	TRBJ1-2	TRBV9	NA	CASSPTTGTYGYTF	TGTGCCAGCAGTCCTACGACAGGGACCTATGGCTACACCTTC
TRBD2	TRBJ2-7	TRBV18	NA	CASSSSGRAYEQYF	TGTGCCAGCTCATCCAGCGGGAGGGCCTACGAGCAGTACTTC
NA	TRBJ1-1	TRBV14	NA	CASSQVQGRTEAFF	TGTGCCAGCAGCCAAGTACAGGGTCGGACTGAAGCTTTCTTT